One TCR beta chain is described in this entry. The authors ran a second PCR of 7 to 11 cycles using a sample-barcoded 5' primer and a J-beta primer mix. TCRdb reanalysed the 5' RACE reads using MiXCR and keeps one entry per CDR3 protein. The profile shows 650,000 to 1,000,000 distinct CDR3 sequences, around 36% of them singletons. The sample is drawn from a study of blood T cells in healthy people across ages. V was trimmed by 5 bases and J by 5 bases, leaving 21 bases between them. The CDR3 is 16 amino acids. From germline, CDR1 is LGHNT and CDR2 FRNRAP. The gene calls are TRBV12-5 and TRBJ2-5, with a weak D call TRBD2 (5 bases). Sequencing was performed on blood. The receptor was derived from a man younger than 35 in good health. The DNA of the CDR3 is TGTGCTAGTGGTCTCCCTCGTAGTGGGAGTGTCGAGACCCAGTACTTC. Its protein is CASGLPRSGSVETQYF.